The T cell receptor beta chain described here comes from a study of blood T cell repertoires in COVID-19. Turning to the study itself: T cells, B-cell-depleted T cells, or PBMCs supplied cDNA or gDNA.

The count of this clone is one. As originally analysed: Amplifying reference gene primers gave estimates of nucleated cell counts. Sequenced by immunoSEQ multiplex PCR; TCRdb stores in-frame clones only, minus some. The D gene and trimming were derived from the DNA, and the V and J assignments and clone size from that table. The sample lists 250,000 to 300,000 clones, approximately 87% occurring once. The CDR3 runs 13 residues. The germline V gene encodes CDR1 GTSNPN and CDR2 SVGIG (reference sequence). With 6 bases clipped from V and 2 bases from J, the junction kept 3 bases outside the gene matches.

This TCR was sampled from a woman in her thirties or forties who had recovered from COVID-19. Specimen: peripheral blood. This chain uses TRBV30 with TRBJ2-2; 7 bases map to TRBD2. The CDR3 bases are TGTGCCTGTGGGACTACTAACACCGGGGAGCTGTTTTTT. Residues: CACGTTNTGELFF.